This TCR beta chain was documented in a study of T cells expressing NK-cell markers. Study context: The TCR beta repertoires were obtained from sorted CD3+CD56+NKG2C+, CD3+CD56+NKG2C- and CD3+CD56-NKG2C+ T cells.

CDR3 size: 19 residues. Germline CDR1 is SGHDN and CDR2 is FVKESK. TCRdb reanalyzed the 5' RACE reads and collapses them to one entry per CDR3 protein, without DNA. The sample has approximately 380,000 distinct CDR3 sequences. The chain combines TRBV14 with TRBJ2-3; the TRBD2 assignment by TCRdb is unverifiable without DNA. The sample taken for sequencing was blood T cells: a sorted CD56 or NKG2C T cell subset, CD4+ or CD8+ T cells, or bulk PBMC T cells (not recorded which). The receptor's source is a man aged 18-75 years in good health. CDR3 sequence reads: CASSQLSGGLAGSTDTQYF.